The text below deals with one T cell receptor (beta chain). Its specific antigen is unknown. No base qualities exist here, and no much larger clone lies one base off it. These data come from a study of T cells in Graves' hyperthyroidism and ophthalmopathy (dated by TCRdb to between 2018 and 2021). As for the study more broadly: Peripheral blood was collected at initial diagnosis, before any treatment. The paper describes TCR Vbeta CDR3 sequencing of about 140 peripheral blood samples, made up of around 41 ophthalmopathy patients, some 76 hyperthyroidism patients and 17 progressor patients. To identify TCR V-J signatures that set the groups apart, the researchers used a discovery cohort of 95 to 100 patients, made up of 43 with Graves' ophthalmopathy and approximately 57 with stable Graves' hyperthyroidism. The 100 or so discovery patients were divided at random into training and test sets in a 7:3 ratio. Thyroid tissue and blood T-cell repertoires from about six Graves' hyperthyroidism patients were also compared in the study. Whether ophthalmopathy could be predicted prospectively was tested in an independent validation cohort made up of under 20 hyperthyroidism patients plus 17 patients who later progressed to ophthalmopathy. After sampling, hyperthyroidism patients received methimazole starting at 30 mg daily, and ophthalmopathy patients received high-dose intravenous methylprednisolone. What the study reported, not specific to this receptor: In validation, the model predicted progression to ophthalmopathy a median of about 6 months before onset, with about 67% sensitivity and roughly 79% specificity. Blood samples also contained most of the expanded thyroid clonotypes (frequency above 0.001), which suggests that blood repertoires may reflect thyroid immune responses. A model built on a 13 V-J signature distinguished ophthalmopathy from stable hyperthyroidism, reaching 85% to 90% sensitivity and around 82% specificity in cross-validation and 80%/75% in testing. No statistical method was used to fix the sample size in advance, and group allocation was not hidden from the investigators.

Hyperthyroidism patients were newly diagnosed, had a disease duration of under 2 months, and were aged 18 to 65 years. Any patient with an uncontrolled infection, another autoimmune disease, pregnancy or lactation was excluded. Diagnoses were based on clinical symptoms, serum thyroxine and TRAb, thyroid ultrasound and orbital computed tomography. Blood from progressor patients was collected at the time of first diagnosis with hyperthyroidism, before any ophthalmopathy symptoms had appeared. Ficoll-Paque density gradient centrifugation was used to isolate PBMCs from 8.5 to 10 ml of fresh peripheral blood. Progressor patients were defined as those initially diagnosed with Graves' hyperthyroidism in whom ophthalmopathy developed during follow-up. Total RNA was extracted using Trizol reagent, and RNA quality was assessed on an Agilent 2100 Bioanalyzer. TCR beta CDR3 regions were amplified from RNA transcripts. The TCR CDR3 was subjected to a first round of RT-PCR using the HTBI primer set and the Qiagen OneStep RT-PCR kit. A second multiplex PCR round built the libraries, followed by size selection and purification. The libraries were sequenced on an Illumina HiSeq2000 using paired-end 100 bp reads. From the authors' description of their analysis: SOAPnuke was used to process the raw data, throwing out any read that contained adapters or uncalled bases, had a mean Phred below 15, or lacked an exact constant-primer or identifier match. High-quality paired reads were merged with COPE v1.2.5, and unique nucleotide sequences were defined as clonotypes. Clonotypes were aligned to IMGT TRBV, TRBD and TRBJ reference segments using MiTCR v1.1. The analysis included only V-J combinations with a frequency above 0.0001, which together covered approximately 99% of the repertoires. The TCS score was defined as the ratio of F50 (clonal expansion) to E x V (chaos), calculated using BLOSUM62-based TCRdist between CDR3 peptides within each V-J. Welch's t-statistics and random forest reduced fewer than 550 V-J features to 13, which were used in a naive Bayes classifier (R e1071). TCRdb trimmed the raw reads at Q25, called clones with MiXCR and kept productive beta chains. For every CDR3 protein sequence, its rows merge into one entry that carries the most common genes and DNA. In this record, the V and J calls reflect TCRdb's handling and not the investigators' own analysis. For this sample there are 150,000 or so distinct CDR3 sequences; 22% appear just once. The ten largest clones represent 67% of the sample.

The receptor comes from a woman aged 50 to 65 with Graves' hyperthyroidism that later progressed to Graves' ophthalmopathy. Material for sequencing was blood.

The nucleotides are TGTGCCAGCCCTTACAACACGGAACACTTAGCCAAAAACATTCAGTACTTC. Its translation reads: CASPYNTEHLAKNIQYF. The sequence is built from TRBV6-2 or TRBV6-3 and TRBJ2-4, with the D segment identity uncertain. Trimming takes 8 bases from V and 0 bases from J, and the germline ends sit 20 bases apart. Spanning cysteine to phenylalanine, the CDR3 consists of 17 amino acids. Only CDR3 DNA is held: 51 bases, read in frame from base 1. Looking up the germline V gene yields CDR1 MNHEY and CDR2 SVGEGT.